The 2 T cell receptor beta chains reported below all come from one sample, sequenced in a study of blood T cell repertoires in COVID-19. Here immunoSEQ multiplex PCR was the method, and the copy in TCRdb shows in-frame clones only, minus some. The profile shows about 150,000 clones, roughly nine tenths of them singletons. The sequenced sample consisted of peripheral blood. These receptors all come from a human donor with COVID-19, enrolled during active disease. The donor label of this sample is uncertain.

The chain couples TRBV10-3 to TRBJ2-5; 10 bases map to TRBD1. CDR3 length: 15 amino acids. Germline trimming cut 4 bases from V and 0 bases from J; bases unmatched to any gene: 2. Germline V gives CDR1 ENHRY, CDR2 SYGVKD. CDR3 DNA sequence: TGTGCCATCAGTGTAGGGACAGGGGACCAAGAGACCCAGTACTTC. It yields the protein CAISVGTGDQETQYF.

V gene TRBV6-5 combines with J gene TRBJ2-7; TRBD2 aligns across 11 bases. Germline V gives CDR1 MNHEY, CDR2 SVGAGI. The CDR3 covers 15 residues. V dropped 5 bases and J dropped 2; count of bases not matched to a gene: 5. The CDR3 sequence: CASSQLAGGPYEQYF. CDR3 coding DNA: TGTGCCAGCAGTCAGCTAGCGGGGGGCCCCTACGAGCAGTACTTC.